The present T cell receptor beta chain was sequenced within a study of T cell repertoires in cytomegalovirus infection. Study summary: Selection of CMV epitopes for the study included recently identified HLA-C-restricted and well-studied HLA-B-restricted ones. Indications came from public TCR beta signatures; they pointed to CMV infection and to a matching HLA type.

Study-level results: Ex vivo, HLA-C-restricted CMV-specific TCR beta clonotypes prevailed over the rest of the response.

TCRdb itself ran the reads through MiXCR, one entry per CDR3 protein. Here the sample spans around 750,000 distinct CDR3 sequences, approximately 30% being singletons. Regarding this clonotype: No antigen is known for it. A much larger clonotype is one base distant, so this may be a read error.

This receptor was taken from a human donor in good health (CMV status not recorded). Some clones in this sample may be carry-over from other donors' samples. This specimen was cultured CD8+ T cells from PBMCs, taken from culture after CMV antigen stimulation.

The CDR3 DNA follows: TGTACCAGCAGTTACGGGGGGAGCTCCTACGAGCAGTACTTC. Translating gives CTSSYGGSSYEQYF. The chain is built from TRBV6-5 and TRBJ2-7; TRBD2 matches 7 bases. CDR1 is MNHEY and CDR2 is SVGAGI in the germline V gene. The CDR3 covers 14 residues.